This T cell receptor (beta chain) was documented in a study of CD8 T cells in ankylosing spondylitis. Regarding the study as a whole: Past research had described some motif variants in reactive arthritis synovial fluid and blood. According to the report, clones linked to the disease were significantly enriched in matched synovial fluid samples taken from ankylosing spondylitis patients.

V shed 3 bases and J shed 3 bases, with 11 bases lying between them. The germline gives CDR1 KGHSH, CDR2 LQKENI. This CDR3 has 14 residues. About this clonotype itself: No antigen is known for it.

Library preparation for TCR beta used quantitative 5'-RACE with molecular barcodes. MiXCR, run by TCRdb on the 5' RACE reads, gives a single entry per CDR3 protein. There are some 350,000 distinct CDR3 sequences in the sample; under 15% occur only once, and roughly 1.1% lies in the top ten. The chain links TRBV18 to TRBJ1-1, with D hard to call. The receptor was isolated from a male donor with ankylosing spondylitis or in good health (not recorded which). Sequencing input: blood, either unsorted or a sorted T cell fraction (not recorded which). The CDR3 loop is CASSPLEGDTEAFF. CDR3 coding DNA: TGTGCCAGCTCACCCTTGGAAGGTGACACTGAAGCTTTCTTT.